This TCR beta chain was captured in a study of CD8+ T cells in alopecia areata (dated by TCRdb to the late 2010s). About the study as a whole: The treated patients, all with moderate-to-severe alopecia areata, were enrolled in an open-label pilot trial of oral tofacitinib given at 5 to 10 mg twice daily. Patients received tofacitinib for 6 to 18 months and were then followed off drug for 6 months to check for delayed response and recurrence. Patients on tofacitinib were biopsied at baseline and after 4 and 24 weeks of treatment, and several of the patients also had a later scalp biopsy. Scalp clonality was compared across normal scalp (n=4), patchy alopecia areata scalp (n=8), and alopecia totalis/universalis scalp (n=8). RNA was extracted with the PAXgene miRNA kit for fixed scalp, the miRNeasy kit for PBMCs, and the RNeasy kit for mouse skin. Human TCRbeta sequencing covered scalp tissue and sorted CD4+ and CD8+ peripheral blood T cells from patchy and totalis/universalis alopecia areata patients and healthy controls. The study used high-throughput TCRbeta sequencing to examine T cell clonal expansion in alopecia areata, in both the C3H/HeJ mouse model and human patients. Amplification of TCRbeta CDR3 regions was done by immunoSEQ multiplex PCR using 35 Vbeta forward primers and 13 Jbeta reverse primers. Overall study outcomes, separate from this receptor: Compared with mice, TCR sequences shared between patients were less clear, possibly partly because of HLA diversity across the patient population. Higher clonality and more expanded CD8+ clones were observed in lesional scalp than in normal scalp, particularly in alopecia totalis/universalis, a finding suggestive of antigenic drive. Unlike mouse skin, where gammadelta T cells dominate, normal human skin contains resident alphabeta T cells that get sequenced too, which complicates analysis of the scalp TCR repertoire.

Libraries were prepared through the immunoSEQ multiplex PCR assay. To provide template for TCR sequencing, every sample had RNA extracted and reverse transcribed into cDNA. First-strand cDNA was synthesized with SuperScript III using a 2:1 mix of oligo-dT and random hexamers. A synthetic immune receptor repertoire was used to measure amplification bias, and any remaining bias was corrected computationally. The authors processed their data as follows. After raw reads were preprocessed to remove errors, the CDR3 was defined following IMGT conventions as running from the conserved cysteine to phenylalanine. Clonality was calculated as 1 minus Shannon entropy normalized by log2 of the number of productive unique TCRs. Scalp TCRbeta sequences were cross-referenced with sorted blood CD4 and CD8 repertoires so that the CD4 or CD8 identity of scalp clones could be inferred. The table was pulled from immuneACCESS by TCRdb, which kept in-frame rearrangements only. Such tables lose some clones; where checked, under half of the loss comes from unresolved V genes, and the rest has no known cause. V and J calls and clone size are as listed in that table; D and trimming were resolved from the DNA. The sample yields around 69,000 clones; roughly 57% were counted once. Approximately 17% of the sample belongs to the ten largest clones.

Regarding this clone: Its target antigen remains unknown. The input lacks base qualities; no much larger clone sits a single base away.

The label giving this sample's time point can be read as: baseline before oral tofacitinib. Lesional scalp punch biopsies and peripheral blood were collected from alopecia areata patients. After PBMCs were isolated by density centrifugation and stained for CD3, CD4 and CD8, a FACSAria was used to sort CD4+ and CD8+ T cells. The material was CD8+ T cells sorted from blood, obtained at week 0. The sequence was obtained from a human donor with alopecia areata.

The nucleotides read TGCAGCGTGCAGGTTTACTCTGGGGCCAACGTCCTGACTTTC. Translation gives CSVQVYSGANVLTF. This sequence uses TRBV29-1 and TRBJ2-6; no D gene can be assigned with confidence. From the cysteine up to the phenylalanine, the CDR3 has a length of 14 residues. The DNA shown is the 42-base CDR3, in frame from base 1. Trimming at the junction amounts to 6 bases on V and 0 bases on J, and the germline ends lie 9 bases apart. CDR1 and CDR2, per the germline V gene, are SQVTM and ANQGSEA.